The entry below describes one T cell receptor beta chain. The antigen this receptor binds is unknown. No base quality information exists; no much larger clone differs at one position. The data were taken from a study of early T cells in non-severe SARS-CoV-2 infection (dated by TCRdb to the early 2020s). With respect to the entire study: Because TCR sequencing relied on bulk RNA taken from unsorted whole blood, pairing of alpha and beta chains was not possible. General study outcomes and caveats: VDJdb matching was skewed toward anti-spike CD8 responses and likely underestimated virus-specific expansions by missing private and CD4 specificities.

The CDR3 spans 12 residues, from the cysteine through the phenylalanine. Of the read, only the CDR3 DNA is kept; its 36 bases are in frame from base 1. V and J are truncated by 3 bases and 7 bases respectively, leaving an intervening sequence of 9 bases. A case-control design nested within a healthcare worker cohort in London, UK, was used, with weekly nasopharyngeal swab PCR tests and blood sampling performed. Between 23 and 31 March 2020, the week of the UK lockdown, healthcare workers were enrolled and then followed up weekly for as long as 16 weeks. Libraries were made using 5' RACE. Instrument on record: NextSeq 500. To correct for sequencing error and PCR bias, the TCR library protocol tagged individual cDNA molecules with unique molecular identifiers. Both TCR alpha and beta chains were sequenced, and tight co-correlation was observed between alpha and beta sequence abundances in each sample. Under the source paper's analysis protocol: Decombinator V4 was used to annotate the V gene, J gene and CDR3 of the TCR sequences. TCRs were defined as expanded if a significant change between any two time points was detected under a Poisson model with p below 0.0001. Abundances of TCRs were expressed as counts per million after normalisation to the total number of TCRs sequenced in each sample. TRAV1-2 paired with TRAJ12, TRAJ20 or TRAJ33 defined MAIT TCRs, while TRAV10 paired with TRAJ18 defined iNKT TCRs. VDJdb, accessed on 1 November 2021, was searched for TCRs annotated for CMV, EBV and SARS-CoV-2, and TCRs annotated for more than one antigen were excluded. The public sequencing data were trimmed at Q25 with fastp and processed into clonotypes with MiXCR by TCRdb, which kept only in-frame beta chains. Each entry merges the rows of one CDR3 protein and shows their most common DNA and genes. The V and J calls here are based on TCRdb, not the publication. Counted in this sample were tens of thousands of distinct CDR3 sequences; 4.7% of them appeared once. The ten largest clones capture less than 20% of the sample.

The chain is encoded by TRBV12-3 or TRBV12-4 joined to TRBJ2-5; 5 matching bases give a weak D call of TRBD1. This clonotype was sampled from an adult who was a healthcare worker with PCR-confirmed SARS-CoV-2 infection or an uninfected control (not recorded which). Sequencing was performed on whole blood. CDR3 loop: CASSLDTGTQYF. DNA sequence: TGTGCCAGCAGTTTGGACACAGGGACCCAGTACTTC.